This is a list of T cell receptor beta chains from one sample in a study of cytomegalovirus exposure and HLA in healthy donors. Assay used: immunoSEQ multiplex PCR; TCRdb lists only in-frame clones, some missing. The sample lists about 190,000 clones; over 60% were seen once. The source material was PBMCs. These receptors were taken from a man aged 25 to 45 in good health and CMV-seropositive. The CDR3 runs from the conserved cysteine through the conserved F or W. The order of the fields is clone size, V gene, D gene, J gene, CDR3 DNA, CDR3 protein. D genes are given only for firm matches. Only part of the rows carry a size: once, few, many, or a class if the clone is expanded.

-,TRBV10-3,TRBD1,TRBJ2-2,TGTGCCATCAGTGGCCAAAGACAGGGTTGGTCCGGGGAGCTGTTTTTT,CAISGQRQGWSGELFF
-,TRBV7-9,-,TRBJ1-1,TGTGCCAGCAGGTTCACAGGGAACACTGAAGCTTTCTTT,CASRFTGNTEAFF
-,TRBV11-2,-,TRBJ2-2,TGTGCCAGCAGCTTCGAGGTCCAGCACACCGGGGAGCTGTTTTTT,CASSFEVQHTGELFF
few,TRBV28,TRBD1,TRBJ1-5,TGTGCCAGCAGTTCAGGGAACCGGAGGGGGCGTCAGCCCCAGCATTTT,CASSSGNRRGRQPQHF
-,TRBV10-3,TRBD1,TRBJ2-7,TGTGCCATCACCCTGGGACAGGGCAACGAGCAGTACTTC,CAITLGQGNEQYF
-,TRBV5-1,TRBD1,TRBJ2-7,TGCGCCAGCAGCTTCAGACAGGGCAATTCCTACGAGCAGTACTTC,CASSFRQGNSYEQYF
few,TRBV14,-,TRBJ1-2,TGTGCCAGCAGCCACAGTTACTATGGCTACACCTTC,CASSHSYYGYTF
-,TRBV7-9,-,TRBJ2-5,TGTGCCAGCAGCTATATAGGAGGGGAGACCCAGTACTTC,CASSYIGGETQYF
-,TRBV19,TRBD1,TRBJ1-1,TGTGCCAGTAGACGAACAGGGGGCGCTGAAGCTTTCTTT,CASRRTGGAEAFF
-,TRBV4-3,TRBD1,TRBJ1-1,TGCGCCAGCAGCCTCGGAACAGGGGCGGGACGGAACACTGAAGCTTTCTTT,CASSLGTGAGRNTEAFF
-,TRBV30,TRBD1,TRBJ1-1,TGTGCCTTGACAGGGTTCACGAACACTGAAGCTTTCTTT,CALTGFTNTEAFF
-,TRBV28,TRBD1,TRBJ1-1,TGTGCCAGCACCATGGAGGGGGCCGGGACTGAAGCTTTCTTT,CASTMEGAGTEAFF
-,TRBV10-2,TRBD1,TRBJ1-1,TGCGCCAGTACCCGGGACAGGGGGACCACTGAAGCTTTCTTT,CASTRDRGTTEAFF